These T cell receptor beta chains were read from a single sample in a study of CD8 T cells in Susac syndrome. From the immunoSEQ multiplex PCR reads, TCRdb called clonotypes with MiXCR, one entry per CDR3 protein. The table records 350,000 to 550,000 distinct CDR3 sequences, around 83% of them present only once. Sequences were obtained from CD8+ T cells from PBMCs. All receptors come from a human donor with multiple sclerosis. CDR3s include the opening cysteine and the closing phenylalanine or tryptophan. A D gene is named only where the DNA matches it firmly. The size entry is marked missing in some rows and otherwise reads once, few, many or a size class.

j_call d_call clone_size v_call cdr3_nt cdr3_aa
TRBJ1-1 NA NA TRBV6-5 TGTGCCAGCAGAAAACCGCTGAACACTGAAGCTTTCTTT CASRKPLNTEAFF
TRBJ1-2 TRBD1 once TRBV27 TGTGCCAGCAGTCCAATAGGACAGGAGTATGGCTACACCTTC CASSPIGQEYGYTF
TRBJ2-1 TRBD2 NA TRBV4-2 TGTGCCAGCAGGGACCCAGCGGGGGGCCCCTACAATGAGCAGTTCTTC CASRDPAGGPYNEQFF
TRBJ1-5 NA NA TRBV29-1 TGCAGCGTCACTCTGACAGACAAAGATAGCAATCAGCCCCAGCATTTT CSVTLTDKDSNQPQHF
TRBJ1-5 NA few TRBV27 TGTGCCAGCAGTTTCACAGGGAGCAATCAGCCCCAGCATTTT CASSFTGSNQPQHF
TRBJ1-5 NA NA TRBV10-3 TGTGCCATCAGTGTCTCGATGGGCAATCAGCCCCAGCATTTT CAISVSMGNQPQHF
TRBJ2-7 TRBD2 many TRBV7-6 TGTGCCAGCAGCTTAGGGGGGGGCTCCTACGAGCAGTACTTC CASSLGGGSYEQYF
TRBJ2-7 NA few TRBV20-1 TGCAGTGCTAGTGAGGGAGAAGCGTATGAGCAGTACTTC CSASEGEAYEQYF
TRBJ1-2 TRBD1 NA TRBV4-1 TGCGCCAGCAGCCAAGAGGAAGCGACAGGGGCTAATGGCTACACCTTC CASSQEEATGANGYTF
TRBJ2-1 NA NA TRBV6-4 TGTGCCAGCAGTGAGGTCGGGTCGGGAGCGTCCTACAATGAGCAGTTCTTC CASSEVGSGASYNEQFF
TRBJ2-1 NA NA TRBV30 TGTGCCTGGGGAGTTGGACTGCATTCCTACAATGAGCAGTTCTTC CAWGVGLHSYNEQFF
TRBJ2-2 TRBD2 NA TRBV7-9 TGTGCCAGCAGCACAACTAGCGGGAGTGGCGGGGAGCTGTTTTTT CASSTTSGSGGELFF